This TCR beta chain was obtained from a study of neurological immune-mediated disorders. TCRdb analysed the 5' RACE reads with MiXCR anew, one entry per CDR3 protein. The repertoire consists of 43,000 or so distinct CDR3 sequences, with approximately 13% occurring once and the leading ten covering more than 9.5%. This CDR3 comprises 16 residues. The germline gives CDR1 SGHKS, CDR2 YYEKEE (reference sequence). Trimming took off 2 bases at V and 0 bases at J, with 12 bases between the two ends. Time point given: longitudinal time-point 3. There are many counts of this clonotype. The genes are TRBV5-5 and TRBJ1-5, with a possible D match to TRBD1 (5 bases). This sequence was found in a man aged 30-40 years in good health. What was sequenced was PBMCs. The CDR3 nucleotides read TGTGCCAGCAGCTTAACGGGTGGGGGTAGCAATCAGCCCCAGCATTTT. Its protein product is CASSLTGGGSNQPQHF.